This TCR beta chain was observed in a study of CD8 T cells in ankylosing spondylitis. Whole-study findings and limits: There was reportedly significant enrichment of clones that were disease-linked in matched ankylosing spondylitis synovial fluid. Some motif variants had been reported before (in reactive arthritis synovial fluid and blood). Characteristic of ankylosing spondylitis blood, it appeared, was a TCR beta motif comprising eight highly homologous variants.

Quantitative molecular-barcoded 5'-RACE generated the TCR beta libraries. TCRdb processed the 5' RACE reads anew with MiXCR; each CDR3 protein has one entry. The top ten hold around 3.2% of the sample, which has approximately 300,000 distinct CDR3 sequences, around 20% seen once. This CDR3 is built from 16 residues. From germline, CDR1 is SGHTA and CDR2 FQGNSA. On this clonotype itself: Its antigen is unknown. Given a much more abundant clone one base away, this may be a read error.

This receptor was obtained from a female donor with ankylosing spondylitis or in good health (not recorded which). V is TRBV7-2 and J is TRBJ2-1; tentative D call: TRBD2 (6 bases). The sample taken for sequencing was blood, either unsorted or a sorted T cell fraction (not recorded which). The CDR3: CASSLDSGSSYSEQFF. The CDR3 DNA follows: TGTGCCAGCAGCTTAGATAGCGGAAGCTCCTACAGTGAGCAGTTCTTC.